This TCR beta chain was observed in a study of technical replicates of blood from a few donors. TCRdb's copy holds only in-frame clones and misses some; the assay was immunoSEQ multiplex PCR. This table has some 70,000 clones, roughly nine tenths appearing once. Germline loops: CDR1 LGHNA, CDR2 YSLEER. The trim removed 4 bases at V and 5 bases at J, leaving 3 bases unmatched. The length of the CDR3 is 15 residues. The sequence was collected from a human donor in good health. The chain employs TRBV4-3 and TRBJ2-7; TRBD2 matches at 15 bases. Sample: T cells isolated from PBMCs. CDR3 region: CASSLGLAGGNEQYF. For the CDR3, the DNA is TGCGCCAGCAGCCTTGGACTAGCGGGAGGGAACGAGCAGTACTTC.